This TCR beta chain emerged from a study of blood T cell repertoires in COVID-19. Study in general: T cells, B-cell-depleted T cells, or PBMCs provided the cDNA or gDNA that served as material.

Germline V lookup: CDR1 MDHEN, CDR2 SYDVKM. Losses at the gene ends were 5 bases for V and 7 bases for J; bases not matched to a gene: 8. The CDR3 loop spans 15 amino acids. Clones were read by immunoSEQ multiplex PCR, and TCRdb kept only the in-frame ones, dropping some. Of tens of thousands of clones in the sample, 91% are singletons; the top ten hold roughly 7%. This clone has just one count. The TCR comes from a man in his sixties or seventies with active COVID-19. The sequenced material came from peripheral blood. The chain has TRBV28 and TRBJ2-1; 10 nucleotides line up with TRBD2. For the CDR3, the DNA is TGTGCCAGCAGTCCTCCGGGACTAGCGAGGAATGAGCAGTTCTTC. This sequence encodes CASSPPGLARNEQFF.